The entry that follows covers one T cell receptor beta chain sequence. Profiling relied on immunoSEQ multiplex PCR, and the TCRdb table lists in-frame clones only, not all of them. Of 120,000 to 150,000 clones in the sample, 70% to 85% were seen once. The data originate from a study of blood T cell repertoires in COVID-19. Across the study: T cells, B-cell-depleted T cells, or PBMCs supplied cDNA or gDNA.

The sequencing sample was made of peripheral blood. The receptor was isolated from a human donor in a cohort sampled during active COVID-19.

The CDR3 DNA follows: TGTGCCAGCAGTGTGAGGGAAAGGAACGAGCAGTACTTC. Amino acids: CASSVRERNEQYF. The chain is built from TRBV2 and TRBJ2-7; tentative D call: TRBD2 (5 bases). The CDR3 runs to 13 residues. Per the germline V gene, CDR1 is SNHLY and CDR2 is FYNNEI. The V end lost 4 bases, the J end lost 5 bases, and 12 bases lay between the germline ends.